The clone carrying this T cell receptor beta chain was seen once. The antigen is not known. This entry comes from a study of Ad26.COV2.S vaccination and SARS-CoV-2 variants. Study-wide results and limits: Spike-specific responses of CD8+ and CD4+ T cells were reported to display substantial breadth after vaccination.

CDR3 length equals 14 residues. Trimming took 5 bases from V and 4 from J, leaving 14 bases between them. The germline gives CDR1 MNHEY, CDR2 SMNVEV (reference sequence). The table came from immunoSEQ multiplex PCR; TCRdb's copy has only in-frame clones and leaves some out. The repertoire holds about 350,000 clones, around 92% seen once, with 3.9% in the top ten. Sequences were derived from peripheral blood, sampled after recovery from COVID-19. The J gene is TRBJ1-2, the V gene TRBV27, with D possibly being TRBD1 (5 bases). The clonotype comes from a human donor who had recovered from COVID-19. The CDR3 loop reads CASSPPGYTYGYTF. In DNA, the CDR3 is TGTGCCAGCAGTCCTCCAGGGTATACCTATGGCTACACCTTC.